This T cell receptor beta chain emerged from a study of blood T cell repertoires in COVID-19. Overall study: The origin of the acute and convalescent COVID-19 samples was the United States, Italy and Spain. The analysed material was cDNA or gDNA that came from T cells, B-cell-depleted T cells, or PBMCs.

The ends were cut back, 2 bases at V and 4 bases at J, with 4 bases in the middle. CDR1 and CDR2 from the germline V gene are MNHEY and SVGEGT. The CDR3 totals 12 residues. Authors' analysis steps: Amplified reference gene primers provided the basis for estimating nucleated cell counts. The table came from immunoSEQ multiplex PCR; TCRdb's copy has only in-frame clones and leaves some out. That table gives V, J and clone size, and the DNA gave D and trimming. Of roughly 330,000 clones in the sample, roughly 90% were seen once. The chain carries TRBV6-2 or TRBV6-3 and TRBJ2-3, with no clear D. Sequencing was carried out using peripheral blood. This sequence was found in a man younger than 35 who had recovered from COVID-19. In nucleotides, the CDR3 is TGTGCCAGCAGTTACCTGTCAGATACGCAGTATTTT. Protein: CASSYLSDTQYF.